What follows is one T cell receptor (beta chain) and its context. This entry comes from a study of technical replicates of blood from several donors. This CDR3 region has 16 residues. In germline, CDR1 is SNHLY, CDR2 FYNNEI. Trimming took 6 bases from V and 5 from J, leaving 19 bases between them. Only in-frame clones appear in the TCRdb table, and some are missing; sequencing was by immunoSEQ multiplex PCR. The sample contains roughly 80,000 clones, 91% of which appear only once. Input material: T cells isolated from PBMCs. This rearrangement joins TRBV2 to TRBJ2-2; D is perhaps TRBD2 (7 bases). This sequence originates from a human donor in good health. For the CDR3, the DNA is TGTGCCAGCAGGCGCGGGAGCTCAGGGGTGACCGGGGAGCTGTTTTTT. Its protein product is CASRRGSSGVTGELFF.